Shown below are 24 T cell receptor beta chains from a single sample sequenced in a study of T cell responses to AZD1222 COVID-19 vaccine. Using immunoSEQ multiplex PCR, the repertoire was profiled, and TCRdb retains in-frame clones only, with some absent. The sample includes some 140,000 clones, 88% of them seen just once. The sample here was peripheral blood, taken on day 0 of AZD1222 vaccination. Receptor source: an adult in good health.

The V and J genes are TRBV23-1 and TRBJ1-6, with unresolved D. TRBV23-1 counts as an open reading frame of uncertain function. The ends were cut back, 7 bases at V and 10 bases at J, with 2 bases in the middle. CDR3 length: 9 amino acids. The CDR3 region is CASTSPLHF. CDR3 coding DNA: TGCGCCAGCACGTCACCCCTCCACTTT.

The V call is TRBV5-1, the J call TRBJ1-3; D is undetermined. CDR1 is SGHRS, CDR2 YFSETQ, per germline. The CDR3 loop spans 13 amino acids. V was trimmed by 2 bases and J by 2 bases, leaving 5 bases between them. CDR3 sequence reads: CASSLGPGNTIYF. In nucleotides, the CDR3 is TGCGCCAGCAGCTTAGGACCTGGAAACACCATATATTTT.

V is TRBV28 and J is TRBJ1-5, with unresolved D. Trimming stripped 7 bases from V and 0 bases from J, with 4 bases between. The length of the CDR3 is 12 residues. Germline CDR1 is MDHEN and CDR2 is SYDVKM. CDR3 coding DNA: TGTGCCAGCACCAATAGCAATCAGCCCCAGCATTTT. Translating it yields CASTNSNQPQHF.

The V gene is TRBV4-3, the J gene TRBJ1-1; D not resolved. This CDR3 region has 13 residues. Germline V gives CDR1 LGHNA, CDR2 YSLEER. The V gene lost 0 bases and the J gene lost 6 bases, with 8 bases spanning the gap. CDR3 in amino acids: CASSQDWKSEAFF. DNA for the CDR3: TGCGCCAGCAGCCAAGATTGGAAGTCTGAAGCTTTCTTT.

V gene TRBV7-2 combines with J gene TRBJ2-4; D gene unclear. The CDR3 sequence is 16 residues long. Trimming removed 4 bases from V and 6 bases from J, with 19 bases in between. Per germline, CDR1 SGHTA and CDR2 FQGNSA. CDR3 in amino acids: CASSSSTPGGGNIQYF. CDR3 bases: TGTGCCAGCAGCTCCTCCACACCAGGTGGCGGAAACATTCAGTACTTC.

This clone has more than one count but fewer than ten. CDR3 amino acids: CASSFPGSDTQYF. For the CDR3, the DNA is TGCGCCAGCAGCTTCCCAGGGTCGGATACGCAGTATTTT. The chain combines TRBV5-1 with TRBJ2-3; D may be TRBD1 (5 bases). V gave up 2 bases and J gave up 6 bases, with 10 bases separating them. CDR1 and CDR2 (germline): SGHRS, YFSETQ. The CDR3 length is 13 residues.

This chain uses TRBV15 with TRBJ2-7; possible D gene TRBD2, 6 bases. The CDR3 is 13 amino acids. The V gene lost 6 bases and the J gene lost 0 bases, with 9 bases spanning the gap. In germline, CDR1 is LNHNV, CDR2 YYDKDF (reference sequence). The CDR3, as DNA: TGTGCCACCAGTAAGCGGGCCTCCTACGAGCAGTACTTC. It translates to CATSKRASYEQYF.

Only one count was recorded for this clone. The chain joins TRBV6-5 to TRBJ2-2; 7 positions match TRBD1. Germline V lookup: CDR1 MNHEY, CDR2 SVGAGI. CDR3 length equals 15 residues. V shed 6 bases, J shed 4 bases, and the junction held 8 bases outside the gene matches. The CDR3 sequence is CASSRDSASTGELFF. DNA of the CDR3: TGTGCCAGCAGCCGGGACAGCGCGTCCACCGGGGAGCTGTTTTTT.

The chain links TRBV18 to TRBJ1-1; D not resolved. V lost 3 bases, J lost 1 base, and 12 bases lay in between. Germline lookup yields CDR1 KGHSH and CDR2 LQKENI. This CDR3 is built from 15 residues. CDR3 sequence (DNA): TGTGCCAGCTCACCCTGGGAGTTACGGAACACTGAAGCTTTCTTT. Amino acid sequence: CASSPWELRNTEAFF.

This clone was seen just once. This rearrangement joins TRBV5-4 to TRBJ2-1; TRBD1 matches at 9 bases. CDR3 length: 13 residues. Germline values: CDR1 SGHNT, CDR2 YYREEE (reference sequence). With 4 bases clipped from V and 7 bases from J, the junction kept 3 bases outside the gene matches. The CDR3 is CASSLTGGNEQFF. The CDR3 DNA follows: TGTGCCAGCAGCCTGACAGGGGGTAATGAGCAGTTCTTC.

The CDR3 region is CASSMGRGNTIYF. CDR3 bases: TGTGCCAGTAGTATGGGGCGCGGAAACACCATATATTTT. The chain carries TRBV19 and TRBJ1-3; D is perhaps TRBD1 (5 bases). The CDR3 has 13 residues. Between the trimmed V and J ends, which lost 3 bases and 4 bases, there was a span of 7 bases. Per the germline V gene, CDR1 is LNHDA and CDR2 is SQIVND (reference sequence).

The V gene is TRBV29-1, the J gene TRBJ1-5; possibly TRBD1 for D (5 bases). Germline V gene data show CDR1 as SQVTM and CDR2 as ANQGSEA. V was pared by 6 bases and J by 4 bases, with 13 bases between. This CDR3 has 13 amino acids. This chain's CDR3 is CSVQDGGNQPQHF. As DNA, the CDR3 is TGCAGCGTCCAAGACGGGGGGAATCAGCCCCAGCATTTT.

This clone showed up just a few times. This chain connects TRBV11-1 to TRBJ2-3, with 7 bases fitting TRBD1. V dropped 5 bases and J dropped 4; count of bases not matched to a gene: 3. CDR3 length: 13 residues. Germline CDR1 and CDR2: SGHAT and FQDESV (reference sequence). CDR3 sequence: CASSAGTADTQYF. CDR3 sequence (DNA): TGTGCCAGCAGCGCCGGGACAGCAGATACGCAGTATTTT.

This sequence joins TRBV29-1 and TRBJ2-3; 7 bases line up with TRBD2. Germline V gene lookup returns CDR1 SQVTM and CDR2 ANQGSEA. The CDR3 runs 15 residues. V gave up 1 base and J gave up 5 bases; unmatched junction bases: 9. The DNA of the CDR3 is TGCAGCGTTGAAGGGCCCAGCGGGGCAGTAGATACGCAGTATTTT. Its protein is CSVEGPSGAVDTQYF.

The rearrangement uses TRBV27 and TRBJ2-1, with D possibly being TRBD1 or TRBD2 (5 bases each). Germline loops: CDR1 MNHEY, CDR2 SMNVEV (reference sequence). The CDR3 is 15 amino acids. V was clipped by 0 bases and J by 7 bases, with 13 bases between them. CDR3 in DNA: TGTGCCAGCAGTTTATCGGGACCCCAGATAAATGAGCAGTTCTTC. This codes for CASSLSGPQINEQFF.

The chain links TRBV4-3 to TRBJ1-2; D is unclear. Germline V lookup: CDR1 LGHNA, CDR2 YSLEER. The CDR3 consists of 12 residues. Trimming cost V 4 bases and J 8 bases, with 11 bases left between them. The CDR3 sequence is CASSRDTQGYTF. The CDR3 DNA reads as TGCGCCAGCAGCCGAGACACCCAAGGCTACACCTTC.

The V gene is TRBV6-5, the J gene TRBJ1-5; no firm D call. The CDR3 length is 14 residues. Between the trimmed V and J ends, which lost 2 bases and 0 bases, there was a span of 5 bases. CDR1 MNHEY and CDR2 SVGAGI come from the germline V gene. DNA of the CDR3: TGTGCCAGCAGTTACCGGTATAGCAATCAGCCCCAGCATTTT. Translation gives CASSYRYSNQPQHF.

The genes are TRBV4-2 and TRBJ2-2, with 7 positions matching TRBD1. The ends lost 3 bases at V and 4 bases at J; junction bases unmatched: 5. CDR1 is LGHNA and CDR2 is YNFKEQ in the germline V gene. The CDR3 is made up of 15 amino acids. CDR3 sequence: CASSQGTVATGELFF. CDR3 sequence (DNA): TGTGCCAGCAGCCAGGGGACAGTCGCCACCGGGGAGCTGTTTTTT.

This clone has more than one count but fewer than ten. The V call is TRBV2, the J call TRBJ2-7, with D unclear. CDR1 is SNHLY and CDR2 is FYNNEI in the germline V gene. V lost 1 base and J lost 3, with 1 base in between. This CDR3 contains 11 residues. Written as DNA, the CDR3 is TGTGCCAGCAGTGAAGACTACGAGCAGTACTTC. Protein: CASSEDYEQYF.

The J gene is TRBJ1-2, the V gene TRBV28; the D is unclear. Per germline, CDR1 MDHEN and CDR2 SYDVKM. This CDR3 is 13 amino acids long. Deletions cut 10 bases from V and 5 bases from J, with 17 bases between. In nucleotides, the CDR3 is TGTGCCACCCTGGTGATCGGGAGGTATGGCTACACCTTC. Amino acids: CATLVIGRYGYTF.

This chain joins TRBV3-1 (or the pseudogene TRBV3-2) and TRBJ1-1, with a weak D call TRBD1 (6 bases). Trimming took off 4 bases at V and 7 bases at J, with 16 bases between the two ends. Germline assignment: CDR1 LGHDT and CDR2 YNNKEL (reference sequence). The CDR3 has 14 amino acids. The CDR3 reads CASSLGQQSNEAFF. Written as DNA, the CDR3 is TGTGCCAGCAGCCTAGGACAGCAGAGTAATGAAGCTTTCTTT.

By share, this clone counts as medium-sized. The chain recombines TRBV2 with TRBJ1-3; no clear D gene. In germline, CDR1 is SNHLY, CDR2 FYNNEI. The V gene lost 4 bases and the J gene lost 4 bases, with 14 bases spanning the gap. The CDR3 covers 15 residues. CDR3 coding DNA: TGTGCCAGCAGTGCGGTTTGGGGTGGCGGAAACACCATATATTTT. Translation gives CASSAVWGGGNTIYF.

This clone was seen just once. The chain combines TRBV7-2 with TRBJ2-3; 10 nucleotides line up with TRBD2. With V trimmed by 2 bases and J by 1 base, 0 bases remained unmatched. The CDR3 contains 15 residues. Germline CDR1 and CDR2: SGHTA and FQGNSA. The CDR3 DNA sequence: TGTGCCAGCAGCTTACTAGCGGGGGGCACAGATACGCAGTATTTT. Amino acids: CASSLLAGGTDTQYF.

The J gene is TRBJ2-2, the V gene TRBV3-1 (or the pseudogene TRBV3-2); D gene ambiguous. V gave up 1 base and J gave up 7 bases, with 10 bases separating them. The CDR3 has 14 amino acids. CDR1 and CDR2 (germline): LGHDT, YNNKEL (reference sequence). CDR3 amino acids: CASSQGSRIGELFF. The CDR3 DNA reads TGTGCCAGCAGCCAAGGGTCCCGGATCGGGGAGCTGTTTTTT.